This T cell receptor (beta chain) comes out of a study of cytomegalovirus exposure and HLA in healthy donors (dated by TCRdb to 2016 to 2017). General notes on the study: An earlier analysis of some 500 of the donors reported more than 250 Gb of sequence data and some 120 million unique TCR beta sequences from approximately 180 million T cells. Besides the first cohort of approximately 670 subjects, a separate validation cohort made up of roughly 120 different subjects was used. An earlier analysis of 587 of the donors applied high-throughput TCR beta sequencing to assess whether each TCR beta V gene segment acted as functional or pseudogenic. The T cell repertoires of 550 to 850 subjects were profiled by immunosequencing and related to cytomegalovirus serostatus. Both class I and class II loci were covered by HLA typing, at four-digit resolution. The study combined high-throughput TCR immunosequencing, statistical association of individual TCRs with disease status, and machine learning to predict cytomegalovirus infection status. In the later analysis, no new phenotypic data were used to find candidate immune exposures; instead, reliance was placed on TCR beta sequences and their occurrence across donors. The number of donors typed differed by locus, with about 629-640 for A, B, C, DRB1 and DQB1, around 500 for DQA1, 600 to 610 for DPA1, and 450 to 480 for DPB1. Approximately 300 gigabases of sequencing data and 70 million to 100 million unique TCR sequences made up an early release that covered approximately 620 HLA-typed donors. Genome-wide SNP genotypes for about 60% of the 666 donors were used in a later genetic analysis, which treated that subset as a discovery cohort. Among 300 to 500 genotyped donors of the cohort, an average of roughly 230,000 unique TCR beta nucleotide sequences was sequenced per donor, of which roughly 17% were non-productive. Because of strong linkage in the cohort, roughly five DR-DQ haplotypes were treated as single units for association and clustering. The genetic ancestry cluster associated with self-reported Caucasian donors included 81% of the 300 to 450 genotyped donors. A later analysis re-analyzed previously published TCR beta repertoires from about 730 donors and added high-resolution HLA genotyping to study TCR occurrence patterns. Every repertoire in the discovery cohort had been generated on one and the same sequencing platform. The study aimed to test whether cataloging public T cell receptors could reveal signatures of past pathogen exposure. Donor age, sex, ethnicity and CMV serostatus were compiled together with the repertoire data. The paper's findings and limits, for the study overall: Roughly uniform sequencing depth across donors was assumed in presence/absence analyses, although this assumption may not hold. In a later analysis, HLA-associated TCR beta chains were found to be more clonally expanded and to have lower generation probabilities than equally common non-associated chains. A few of the identified cytomegalovirus-associated TCR beta chains were confirmed in vitro to be specific for cytomegalovirus antigens. HLA typing was unavailable for some donors at each locus, so association tests used only the typed subset. Most TCR sequences were seen in very few donors, while some public TCRs were found in many individuals. Roughly 17 rarely observed V segments, including chromosome 9 orphons, were excluded from the earlier analysis of just under 600 of the donors because counts were too low. A total of 150 or so TCR beta chains were listed by the study as associated with cytomegalovirus. In a later analysis, TCR association rates were found to vary across HLA loci, with the most associated TCRs seen for DRB1 alleles and the fewest for HLA-C alleles. A cluster of highly shared sequence variants was judged likely to be a technical artifact of the sequencing pipeline. Linkage disequilibrium might explain the correlated functional status among segregating V segments, but an unknown experimental factor could not be excluded. In a later genetic analysis, fewer N-insertions in productive TCRs were reported among donors in an Asian-associated ancestry cluster than the approximately 630-donor mean. V-gene and J-gene trimming of TCR beta chains was associated with a missense DCLRE1C variant in a later genetic analysis, and the association was replicated in an independent cohort. Most CMV-associated TCR beta chains appeared to be HLA-restricted in a later analysis, and the HLA associations seemed to be driven largely by CMV exposure. A further reported finding was that TCR beta sequences accurately predicted the HLA-A and HLA-B alleles for most subjects in the first cohort. In a later analysis, several top co-occurrence clusters were reported to appear linked to parvovirus B19, influenza, CMV and Epstein-Barr virus. The classifier was reported to diagnose cytomegalovirus status with high specificity and sensitivity in both the original cohort and the validation cohort. According to the authors, the approach could potentially be generalized to other disease states and immunological phenotypes. An earlier analysis of around 540 of the donors showed that most TCR beta V segments appeared in productive rearrangements either about 87% or about 30% of the time, which broadly matched IMGT annotations. A later analysis associated around 16,000 TCR beta sequences with specific HLA alleles at a false discovery rate of 0.05. Only TCR beta chains were sequenced in this cohort, and the absence of alpha or paired-chain data limited detectable features. Strong co-occurrence of HLA alleles, especially DR and DQ, made assigning TCR associations to individual alleles difficult. CMV serostatus was the only immune exposure information available for the cohort.

The cohort consisted of 666 healthy bone marrow donors. At the time of sampling, every cohort member was nominally healthy, though immune exposures that went unrecorded were likely present. Of the 650 to 750 cohort members, 250 to 300 had positive CMV serostatus and 352 had negative CMV serostatus, and CMV serostatus was not recorded for the donor. Every donor gave a peripheral blood sample, and the peripheral blood mononuclear cells from that sample were used for TCR beta sequencing. Genomic DNA was extracted from the blood cell samples with the Qiagen DNeasy Blood Extraction Kit. Library prep was done by the immunoSEQ multiplex PCR assay. A mixture of 60 forward primers for TCR Vbeta segments and 13 reverse primers for TCR Jbeta segments was used in the multiplex PCR. The CDR3 region of rearranged TCR beta genes was amplified from genomic DNA by a multiplex PCR assay. On the Illumina HiSeq System, the amplified TCR beta libraries were sequenced as 87-base-pair reads. On the authors' methods: In a later analysis, roughly 80 million unique TCR beta chains were counted across the roughly 610 repertoires, and some 10 million of these chains were shared by at least two donors. A nearest-neighbor algorithm error-corrected the raw reads and collapsed the reads into unique sequences, merging closely related sequences to remove PCR and sequencing errors. V, D and J gene segments were assigned by aligning CDR3 sequences to IMGT reference sequences. For a sequence to be retained, a match of at least six nucleotides was required to both a V gene segment and a J gene segment. A rearrangement was called productive if the CDR3 had no stop codons and remained in frame with V and J, and every other rearrangement was called non-productive. CDR3 was defined by IMGT convention, running from the second conserved V-encoded cysteine to the conserved J-encoded phenylalanine. In an earlier analysis of 500 to 650 of the donors, sequences lacking an unambiguous match to a single V gene segment were excluded. In an earlier analysis of approximately 610 of the donors, V segments were called functional above 56.7% productive rearrangements and were called segregating when the between-donor standard deviation exceeded 5%. A statistical classification framework was developed to diagnose cytomegalovirus status using the catalog of TCR beta chain sequences. A later analysis assigned V and J genes by comparing TCR nucleotide sequences with IMGT/GENE-DB human TR gene sequences. In a later analysis, CDR3 sequences and most-parsimonious VDJ recombination scenarios were assigned using the TCRdist pipeline. In a later analysis, each TCR beta chain was defined by its CDR3 amino acid sequence together with its V-gene family, and reads lacking a unique V-gene family were excluded. In a later analysis, 450 to 600 highly shared, low-generation-probability nucleotide sequences were removed to address suspected cross-contamination and a sequencing artifact. For each public chain, a later analysis derived a clonal expansion index from normalized ranks of inferred template counts within each repertoire. In a later analysis, generation probabilities were computed using a VDJ recombination model fitted to out-of-frame rearrangements, and the results were checked against IGoR. A later analysis scored TCR-TCR, TCR-HLA and TCR-CMV co-occurrence with hypergeometric tests, applying a repertoire-size bias correction to TCR pairs. A later analysis estimated false discovery rates by permuting HLA or CMV assignments 20 times. A later analysis grouped co-occurring TCRs with DBSCAN, adding TCRdist sequence similarity when clustering within HLA-allele-positive subsets. Repertoires with fewer than 30,000 or more than 120,000 public chains were left out of co-occurrence clustering, as were five repertoires with anomalous nucleotide sharing. What TCRdb holds here is the immuneACCESS table cut down to in-frame rearrangements. Part of the clones is not present; checked against another copy, under half of the missing clones reflect an unresolved V gene, and the others are unexplained. That table furnishes V, J and clone size, whereas the DNA furnished D and trimming. The sample table holds over 200,000 clones, of which approximately 87% were seen once. Clones ranked in the top ten supply around 1.4% of the sample.

Regarding this clone: Which antigen it targets is not known. No base qualities exist here, and no much larger clone lies one base off it.

The source of this sequence is a human donor in good health. Sequences were obtained from PBMCs.

The CDR3 in this case is CASSPMTSFLDTQYF. The DNA is as follows: TGTGCCAGCAGCCCTATGACTAGTTTCTTAGATACGCAGTATTTT. The chain joins TRBV7-8 to TRBJ2-3; the D gene is possibly TRBD2, with 6 bases matching. In the germline V gene, CDR1 corresponds to SGHVS and CDR2 to FQNEAQ. From the cysteine through the phenylalanine, the CDR3 covers 15 amino acids. Here the CDR3 DNA is all that survives: 45 bases in frame from base 1. At the junction V is shortened by 5 bases and J by 5 bases, with 17 bases in between.